These 2 T cell receptor beta chains originate from one sample sequenced in a study of cytomegalovirus exposure and HLA in healthy donors. The PCR was carried out with 60 Vbeta primers and 13 Jbeta primers. Generated by immunoSEQ multiplex PCR, the TCRdb table keeps only in-frame clones and is missing some. The sample includes about 180,000 clones, about three quarters seen only once; the top ten take around 1.6%. The sample consisted of PBMCs. The source of these receptors is a young man in good health and CMV-seronegative.

This clone was seen only a few times. The chain is built from TRBV6-4 and TRBJ1-5; 7 bases are shared with TRBD1. The CDR3 sequence is 18 residues long. In germline, CDR1 is MRHNA, CDR2 SNTAGT. V lost 8 bases to trimming and J lost 6 bases; unmatched junction nucleotides: 22. CDR3 coding DNA: TGTGCCAGCTTCCCCGCCCCGAGAAGCAGGGGGTGTTTTCAGCCCCAGCATTTT. This encodes CASFPAPRSRGCFQPQHF.

The genes are TRBV10-2 and TRBJ1-2; D is possibly TRBD1 (6 bases). This CDR3 is 13 amino acids long. V lost 6 bases to trimming and J lost 8 bases, with 16 bases between them. Germline CDR1 and CDR2: WSHSY and SAAADI. The CDR3 region is CASREQGRGGYTF. The CDR3 DNA is TGCGCCAGCAGAGAACAGGGACGTGGGGGCTACACCTTC.